This T cell receptor beta chain was recorded in a study of cytotoxic CD8 clonotypes in ibrutinib-treated CLL. Study-level information: In all, 10 to 11 patients were relapsed/refractory, some 14 were treatment-naive and 17 to 18 were IGHV unmutated.

Study-wide findings and caveats: Public clonotypes, rarely seen, contracted or held steady on treatment.

This CDR3 contains 12 residues. Germline CDR1 and CDR2: SGHRS and YFSETQ. Trimming took 3 bases from V and 4 from J, leaving 6 bases between them. T cells were sequenced at a targeted depth of 1 in 200,000 to 1 in 1 million. Sequencing was performed with immunoSEQ multiplex PCR; in TCRdb, only in-frame clones are kept and a portion is missing. The sample carries about 300,000 clones, around 76% recorded once. Only a few counts were recorded for this clone. Its antigen is not identified. V and J are TRBV5-1 and TRBJ2-3; no clear D. This clonotype was obtained from a human donor with chronic lymphocytic leukemia. The sequencing here drew on PBMCs, taken at disease progression, from a patient treated with ibrutinib. CDR3 bases: TGCGCCAGCAGCTCGTACGCAGATACGCAGTATTTT. Its protein is CASSSYADTQYF.